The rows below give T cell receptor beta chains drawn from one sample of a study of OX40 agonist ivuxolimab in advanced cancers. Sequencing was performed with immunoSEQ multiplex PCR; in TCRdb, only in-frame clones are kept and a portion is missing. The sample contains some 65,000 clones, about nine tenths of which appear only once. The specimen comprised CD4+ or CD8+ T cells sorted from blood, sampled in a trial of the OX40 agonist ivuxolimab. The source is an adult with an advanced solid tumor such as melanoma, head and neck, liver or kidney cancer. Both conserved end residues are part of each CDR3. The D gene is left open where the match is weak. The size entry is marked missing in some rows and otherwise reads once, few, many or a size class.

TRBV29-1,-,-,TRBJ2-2,TGCAGCGTACGTCCCGGACGCCAGTCCGGGGAGCTGTTTTTT,CSVRPGRQSGELFF
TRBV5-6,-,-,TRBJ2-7,TGTGCCAGCAGCTCAACCGGACTGGGGGATTACGAGCAGTACTTC,CASSSTGLGDYEQYF
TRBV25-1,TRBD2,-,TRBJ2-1,TGTGCCAGCAGTGATCCCGGGACTAGCGGGAGAGTGCAGTTCTTC,CASSDPGTSGRVQFF
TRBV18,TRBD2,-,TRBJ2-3,TGTGCCAGCTCCCCAGCCTTGGCTAGCGGGGGCCCAGATACGCAGTATTTT,CASSPALASGGPDTQYF
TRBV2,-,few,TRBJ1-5,TGTGCCAGCAGGGAGGGTGTCGGGGTATCGTCCCAGCATTTT,CASREGVGVSSQHF
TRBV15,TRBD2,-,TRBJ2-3,TGTGCCACCAGCGGTGTGGGACTAGCGGGAGAGCCAGATACGCAGTATTTT,CATSGVGLAGEPDTQYF
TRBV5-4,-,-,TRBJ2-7,TGTGCCAGCAGCGCCCGGGTTTCGGGCGAGCAGTACTTC,CASSARVSGEQYF
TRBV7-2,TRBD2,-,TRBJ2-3,TGTGCCAGCAAATTCGGGGGGGGCACAGATACGCAGTATTTT,CASKFGGGTDTQYF
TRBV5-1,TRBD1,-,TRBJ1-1,TGCGCCAGCAGCTTGGGGAACAGGGGGACCGGGGACGAAGCTTTCTTT,CASSLGNRGTGDEAFF
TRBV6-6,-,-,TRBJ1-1,TGTGCCAGCAGTTACTCGAGTCAGAGCACTGAAGCTTTCTTT,CASSYSSQSTEAFF
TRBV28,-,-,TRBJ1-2,TGTGCCAGCCACGCCGAGGGCGCAGGCTACACCTTC,CASHAEGAGYTF
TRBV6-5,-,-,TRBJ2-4,TGTGCCAGCAGTTTACAGGGATCCAAAAACATTCAGTACTTC,CASSLQGSKNIQYF
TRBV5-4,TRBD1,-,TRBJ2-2,TGTGCCAGCAGCTTGGGACAGGGAAACACCGGGGAGCTGTTTTTT,CASSLGQGNTGELFF
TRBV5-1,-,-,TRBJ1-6,TGCGCCAGCAGCTTGGACAGGCGGGATTCACCCCTCCACTTT,CASSLDRRDSPLHF
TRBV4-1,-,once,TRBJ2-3,TGCGCCAGCAGCAGGGGACCAGATACGCAGTATTTT,CASSRGPDTQYF
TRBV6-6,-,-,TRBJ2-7,TGTGCCAGCGCCGGGGGTTACGAGCAGTACTTC,CASAGGYEQYF
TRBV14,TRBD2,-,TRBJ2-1,TGTGCCAGCAGCCTTGGACTAGCGGGGGGTTCGGTCAATGAGCAGTTCTTC,CASSLGLAGGSVNEQFF
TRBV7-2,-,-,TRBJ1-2,TGTGCCAGCAGCTTAGATTATAGGGACACGAGCTACACCTTC,CASSLDYRDTSYTF
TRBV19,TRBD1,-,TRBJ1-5,TGTGCCAGTAGTGTTCCGGGACAGGGTTTATGGCAGCCCCAGCATTTT,CASSVPGQGLWQPQHF
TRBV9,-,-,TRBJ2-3,TGTGCCAGCAGCCAGATGGGGGGTATGAGGGCAGATACGCAGTATTTT,CASSQMGGMRADTQYF
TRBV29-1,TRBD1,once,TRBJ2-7,TGCAGCGTTGAAGGGGGACAGGGTAGTTCCTACGAGCAGTACTTC,CSVEGGQGSSYEQYF
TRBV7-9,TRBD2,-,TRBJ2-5,TGTGCCAGCAGCTTCGGGACTAGCGGGAGGGGGGAGACCCAGTACTTC,CASSFGTSGRGETQYF
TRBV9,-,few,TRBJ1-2,TGTGCCAGCAGCGTAGAACAGGGCACTAACTATGGCTACACCTTC,CASSVEQGTNYGYTF
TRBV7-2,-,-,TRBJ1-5,TGTGCCAGCAGCCCCGTAAGGGGAATGGGTCAGCCCCAGCATTTT,CASSPVRGMGQPQHF
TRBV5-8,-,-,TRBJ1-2,TGTGCCAGCACCAAGCCCCCCGACACGGATGGCTACACCTTC,CASTKPPDTDGYTF
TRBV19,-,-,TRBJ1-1,TGTGCCAGTAGTCTGGGAGAGGCCACTGAAGCTTTCTTT,CASSLGEATEAFF
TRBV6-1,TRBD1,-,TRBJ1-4,TGTGCCAGCAGTGGGGGACAGGGGGCGATTGAAAAACTGTTTTTT,CASSGGQGAIEKLFF
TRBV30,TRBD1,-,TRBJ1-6,TGTGCCTCTACAGACAGGGGCAGCTCCTATAATTCACCCCTCCACTTT,CASTDRGSSYNSPLHF
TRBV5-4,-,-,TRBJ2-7,TGTGCCAGCAGCTTAGGAGACGAGCAGTACTTC,CASSLGDEQYF
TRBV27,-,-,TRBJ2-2,TGTGCCAGCTCCAAATCGGCCACCGGGGAGCTGTTTTTT,CASSKSATGELFF
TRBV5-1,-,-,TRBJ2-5,TGCGCCAGCAGCGCCCAGGGGGGGAACCAAGAGACCCAGTACTTC,CASSAQGGNQETQYF
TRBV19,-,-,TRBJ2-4,TGTGCCAGTAGCGGCGGGACCCCGTACTTC,CASSGGTPYF
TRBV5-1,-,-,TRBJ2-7,TGCGCCAGCAGCTTCTGGGGCAGCTACGAGCAGTACTTC,CASSFWGSYEQYF
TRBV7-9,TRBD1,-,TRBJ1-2,TGTGCCAGCAGCGAGGTGGGGACAGTATATGGCTACACCTTC,CASSEVGTVYGYTF
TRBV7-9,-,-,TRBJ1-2,TGTGCCAGCAGCACTACAGGTTATTCTAACTATGGCTACACCTTC,CASSTTGYSNYGYTF
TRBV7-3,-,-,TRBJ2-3,TGTGCCAGCAGCTTAGCGAGCACAGATACGCAGTATTTT,CASSLASTDTQYF
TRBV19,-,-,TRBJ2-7,TGTGCCAGTAGTCCGGACAGCAAAGTCTACGAGCAGTACTTC,CASSPDSKVYEQYF
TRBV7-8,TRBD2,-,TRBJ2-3,TGTGCCAGCAGCTACCCGGGGGGGCCAGATACGCAGTATTTT,CASSYPGGPDTQYF
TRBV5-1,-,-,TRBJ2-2,TGCGCCAGCAGCTTGGAACCCGTAGGCACCGGGGAGCTGTTTTTT,CASSLEPVGTGELFF
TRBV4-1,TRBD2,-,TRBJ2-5,TGCGCCAGCAGCCAAGATAGAGCGGGGGGCCGGCGTGAGACCCAGTACTTC,CASSQDRAGGRRETQYF
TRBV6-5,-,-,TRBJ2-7,TGTGCCAGCAGTTACTCGAGTCAGGGAAGTTACGAGCAGTACTTC,CASSYSSQGSYEQYF
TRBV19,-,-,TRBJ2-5,TGTGCCAGTAGTAGAGGGGACCCTGGGGGGACCCAGTACTTC,CASSRGDPGGTQYF
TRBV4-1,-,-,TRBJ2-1,TGCGCCAGCAGCCAAGCGATGGGCAATGAGCAGTTCTTC,CASSQAMGNEQFF
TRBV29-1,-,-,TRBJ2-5,TGCAGCACCCAGGGGGGGGCAGAGACCCAGTACTTC,CSTQGGAETQYF
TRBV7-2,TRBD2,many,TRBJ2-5,TGTGCCAGCAGCTTCGGGACTAGCTACGAGACCCAGTACTTC,CASSFGTSYETQYF
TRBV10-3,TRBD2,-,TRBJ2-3,TGTGCCATCAGTGATTCTAGCGGGGGCAGCACAGATACGCAGTATTTT,CAISDSSGGSTDTQYF
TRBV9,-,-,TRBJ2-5,TGTGCCAGCAGCGTAAAAGGGGGAGGGTCGCAAGAGACCCAGTACTTC,CASSVKGGGSQETQYF
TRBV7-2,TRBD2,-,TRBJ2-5,TGTGCCAGCAGCTTAGGGACTAGCGGGATTCAAGAGACCCAGTACTTC,CASSLGTSGIQETQYF
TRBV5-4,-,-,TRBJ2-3,TGTGCCAGCACACGCGGAGGGGCGGGGAGCACAGATACGCAGTATTTT,CASTRGGAGSTDTQYF
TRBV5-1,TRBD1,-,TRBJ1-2,TGCGCCAGCAGCCCCTGGGACAGCGACTATGGCTACACCTTC,CASSPWDSDYGYTF
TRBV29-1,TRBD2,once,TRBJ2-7,TGCAGCGGGGGACTAGCGGGAGACGGGGAGCAGTACTTC,CSGGLAGDGEQYF
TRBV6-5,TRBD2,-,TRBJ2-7,TGTGCCAGTGGGACTAGCGGGGGCTACAGGGGGGAGCAGTACTTC,CASGTSGGYRGEQYF
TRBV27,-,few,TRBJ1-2,TGTGCCAGCAGTTTCTACTCCGGACGCCCGGATGGCTATGGCTACACCTTC,CASSFYSGRPDGYGYTF
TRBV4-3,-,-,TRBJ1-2,TGCGCCAGCAGCCAAGTCCGGGGATGGGTAGACTATGGCTACACCTTC,CASSQVRGWVDYGYTF
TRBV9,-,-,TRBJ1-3,TGTGCCAGCAGCGTAGCCTCCAGAATGATCGGGAACACCATATATTTT,CASSVASRMIGNTIYF
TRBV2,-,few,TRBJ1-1,TGTGCCAGCAGTGGGGGGGGTCTTGGAAGGGGAGATACTGAAGCTTTCTTT,CASSGGGLGRGDTEAFF
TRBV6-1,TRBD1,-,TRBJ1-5,TGTGCCAGCAACGGACAGGGGCAGCCCAATCAGCCCCAGCATTTT,CASNGQGQPNQPQHF
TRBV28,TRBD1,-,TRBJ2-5,TGTGCCAGCAGTTCGACAGGGACACAAGAGACCCAGTACTTC,CASSSTGTQETQYF
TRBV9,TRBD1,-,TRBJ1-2,TGTGCCAGCAGCTTAACAGGGGGCGATGGCTACACCTTC,CASSLTGGDGYTF
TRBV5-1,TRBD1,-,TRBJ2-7,TGCGCCAGCAGCTGGGGACAGGGCACCTACGAGCAGTACTTC,CASSWGQGTYEQYF